The 29 T cell receptor beta chains presented below share a single source sample, sequenced in a study of CD8 T cells in ankylosing spondylitis. From the 5' RACE reads, TCRdb called clonotypes with MiXCR, one entry per CDR3 protein. There are 350,000 to 400,000 distinct CDR3 sequences in the sample; 20% occur only once, and around 12% lies in the top ten. The sequencing input was blood, either unsorted or a sorted T cell fraction (not recorded which). Receptors originate from a male donor with ankylosing spondylitis or in good health (not recorded which).

The chain couples TRBV12-3 or TRBV12-4 to TRBJ2-7; possibly TRBD1 for D (5 bases). CDR3 length: 15 residues. V lost 3 bases and J 5 bases, leaving 17 bases between the germline ends. CDR3 DNA: TGTGCCAGCAGTTTCATGGACATTGATTCACACGAGCAGTACTTC. Translation gives CASSFMDIDSHEQYF.

This chain links TRBV4-1 with TRBJ2-5; TRBD2 is a possible D gene (5 bases). Germline-derived CDR1 and CDR2 are MGHRA and YSYEKL. CDR3 size: 15 residues. V was trimmed by 0 bases and J by 5 bases, leaving 13 bases between them. The CDR3 sequence is CASSQDGGGWETQYF. In DNA, the CDR3 is TGCGCCAGCAGCCAAGATGGCGGAGGATGGGAGACCCAGTACTTC.

This clonotype was seen more than once but under ten times. V and J are TRBV10-1 and TRBJ2-3; the D call may be TRBD1 or TRBD2 (6 bases each). The CDR3 runs to 15 residues. Germline V gene data show CDR1 as WNHNN and CDR2 as SYGVQD (reference sequence). The germline V and J ends were trimmed by 0 bases and 2 bases, with 9 bases remaining between them. The CDR3 loop is CASSESWGATDTQYF. The CDR3 bases are TGCGCCAGCAGTGAGTCCTGGGGGGCCACAGATACGCAGTATTTT.

This chain connects TRBV7-2 to TRBJ2-3; 8 nucleotides align to TRBD2. There are 15 residues in the CDR3. The germline V gene encodes CDR1 SGHTA and CDR2 FQGNSA. Unmatched junction bases numbered 5, after V lost 1 base and J lost 5 bases. This chain's CDR3 is CASSLVPGGEDTQYF. CDR3 coding DNA: TGTGCCAGCAGCTTAGTTCCGGGGGGGGAAGATACGCAGTATTTT.

The rearrangement joins TRBV29-1 to TRBJ2-3; TRBD1 aligns across 7 bases. In germline, CDR1 is SQVTM, CDR2 ANQGSEA. J gave up 0 bases and V 8 bases, and 17 bases lay outside the gene matches. The CDR3 is made up of 17 amino acids. DNA of the CDR3: TGCAGCATATCGAAATGGGACAGAAAAACCAGCACAGATACGCAGTATTTT. This encodes CSISKWDRKTSTDTQYF.

The V gene is TRBV6-1, the J gene TRBJ2-7; 7 nucleotides line up with TRBD1. CDR1 and CDR2 (germline): MNHNS, SASEGT. The CDR3 has 15 residues. V dropped 2 bases and J dropped 4; count of bases not matched to a gene: 8. CDR3 in amino acids: CASSEFGQAYYEQYF. The CDR3 nucleotides read TGTGCCAGCAGTGAATTCGGACAGGCTTATTACGAGCAGTACTTC.

The table lists this clonotype with a few counts. The chain carries TRBV30 and TRBJ2-5; D might be TRBD2 (5 bases). This CDR3 is built from 13 residues. Germline V gene data show CDR1 as GTSNPN and CDR2 as SVGIG (reference sequence). V was cut by 2 bases and J by 0 bases, with 7 bases left in between. As DNA, the CDR3 is TGTGCCTGGAGTTCGGGGTACCAAGAGACCCAGTACTTC. As protein: CAWSSGYQETQYF.

This clonotype showed up just once. The chain employs TRBV12-3 or TRBV12-4 and TRBJ2-4; tentative D call: TRBD1 (6 bases). Between the trimmed V and J ends, which lost 6 bases and 8 bases, there was a span of 17 bases. This CDR3 contains 14 residues. The CDR3 region is CASSYRIQGYIQYF. CDR3 nucleotides: TGTGCCAGCAGCTACCGCATCCAGGGGTACATTCAGTACTTC.

In this sample, this clonotype turned up many times. CDR3 amino acids: CASTLTGVNTGELFF. CDR3 nucleotides: TGTGCCAGCACCCTGACAGGTGTGAACACCGGGGAGCTGTTTTTT. The gene calls are TRBV12-3 or TRBV12-4 and TRBJ2-2, with D possibly being TRBD1 (6 bases). This CDR3 is built from 15 residues. Between the trimmed V and J ends, which lost 7 bases and 1 base, there was a span of 13 bases.

The J gene is TRBJ2-5, the V gene TRBV18, with D tentatively TRBD2 (6 bases). The CDR3 sequence is 18 residues long. Looked up from germline, CDR1 is KGHSH and CDR2 is LQKENI. Trimming removed 3 bases from V and 4 bases from J, with 24 bases in between. CDR3 nucleotides: TGTGCCAGCTCACCTTTTGGAGGGAGGACCGCAATTAGAGAGACCCAGTACTTC. Translation: CASSPFGGRTAIRETQYF.

This clonotype was seen a handful of times. The V gene is TRBV3-1, the J gene TRBJ2-1; D remains unclear. V gave up 6 bases and J gave up 6 bases, with 15 bases separating them. Germline V gene lookup returns CDR1 LGHDT and CDR2 YNNKEL (reference sequence). The CDR3 loop spans 14 amino acids. In DNA, the CDR3 is TGTGCCAGCAGTAATATCTGGACCCTCAATGAGCAGTTCTTC. Its translation: CASSNIWTLNEQFF.

This clonotype was recorded a few times. The chain is built from TRBV20-1 and TRBJ2-2, with D possibly TRBD1 on 5 matching bases. Trimming removed 3 bases from V and 4 bases from J, with 9 bases in between. Germline CDR1 is DFQATT and CDR2 is SNEGSKA (reference sequence). This CDR3 contains 13 residues. In nucleotides, the CDR3 is TGCAGTGCTAGGGGCAGGGCCACCGGGGAGCTGTTTTTT. It translates to CSARGRATGELFF.

The V gene is TRBV27, the J gene TRBJ2-7; D is perhaps TRBD2 (6 bases). The CDR3 is 14 residues long. Germline CDR1 reads MNHEY; CDR2 reads SMNVEV (reference sequence). V was cut by 4 bases and J by 4 bases, with 14 bases left in between. This chain's CDR3 is CASSSSGLRYEQYF. Written as DNA, the CDR3 is TGTGCCAGCAGTTCATCGGGACTCAGATACGAGCAGTACTTC.

The chain combines TRBV6-2 or TRBV6-3 with TRBJ2-5; TRBD2 aligns across 10 bases. The germline V gene encodes CDR1 MNHEY and CDR2 SVGEGT. After removal of 6 bases from V and 1 base from J, the junction contained 5 bases not matched to a gene. CDR3 length: 15 amino acids. CDR3 sequence (DNA): TGTGCCAGCAGATCGCGACTAGCGGGCCAAGAGACCCAGTACTTC. Translation: CASRSRLAGQETQYF.

This sequence joins TRBV5-1 and TRBJ2-7, with TRBD2 identical over 9 bases. V was clipped by 6 bases and J by 6 bases; unmatched bases: 13. CDR1 and CDR2 from the germline V gene are SGHRS and YFSETQ. This CDR3 comprises 15 residues. The CDR3 is CASTSLPAGGVEQYF. The CDR3, as DNA: TGCGCCAGCACCTCGCTCCCAGCGGGGGGTGTCGAGCAGTACTTC.

The chain couples TRBV7-9 to TRBJ2-2; no firm D call. The CDR3 runs 16 residues. Trimming took 0 bases from V and 2 from J, leaving 10 bases between them. Germline loops: CDR1 SEHNR, CDR2 FQNEAQ (reference sequence). The CDR3 region has the DNA TGTGCCAGCAGCTTAGCCTACGACGTAAACACCGGGGAGCTGTTTTTT. It encodes CASSLAYDVNTGELFF. Filled out from reference TRBV7-9 and TRBJ2-2, the complete variable domain reads DTGVSQNPRHKITKRGQNVTFRCDPISEHNRLYWYRQTLGQGPEFLTYFQNEAQLEKSRLLSDRFSAERPKGSFSTLEIQRTEQGDSAMYLCASSLAYDVNTGELFFGEGSRLTVL.

Only a few counts were recorded for this clonotype. The chain couples TRBV7-9 to TRBJ2-1, with 7 nucleotides matching TRBD1. V shed 5 bases and J 0 bases; nucleotides not matched to a gene: 7. CDR1 and CDR2 from the germline V gene are SEHNR and FQNEAQ (reference sequence). This CDR3 has 16 amino acids. The CDR3 nucleotides are TGTGCCAGCAGCCCACAGGGGATCAGCTCCTACAATGAGCAGTTCTTC. It encodes CASSPQGISSYNEQFF.

This clonotype was recorded a few times. V usage is TRBV29-1 and J usage is TRBJ1-2; no clear D. CDR1 and CDR2 from the germline V gene are SQVTM and ANQGSEA. V was clipped by 1 base and J by 6 bases, with 6 bases between them. The CDR3 sequence is 11 residues long. CDR3 coding DNA: TGCAGCGTTGAAGTACTAAATGGCTACACCTTC. Its protein is CSVEVLNGYTF.

A few counts support this clonotype. V is TRBV7-2 and J is TRBJ2-1; 9 nucleotides line up with TRBD2. After removal of 2 bases from V and 3 bases from J, the junction contained 5 bases not matched to a gene. CDR1 SGHTA and CDR2 FQGNSA come from the germline V gene. The CDR3 length is 16 residues. The CDR3 DNA reads TGTGCCAGCAGCTTAATCTCTAGCGGGAACTACAATGAGCAGTTCTTC. Its protein product is CASSLISSGNYNEQFF.

This clonotype was counted a few times. The chain couples TRBV2 to TRBJ2-7; no clear D gene. Trimming took 7 bases from V and 0 from J, leaving 13 bases between them. This CDR3 is 14 amino acids long. Germline lookup yields CDR1 SNHLY and CDR2 FYNNEI. The CDR3 region has the DNA TGTGCCAGCATTTCCCGGACGGTCTCCTACGAGCAGTACTTC. It translates to CASISRTVSYEQYF.

This chain uses TRBV28 with TRBJ2-2; either TRBD1 or TRBD2 may fit D (5 bases each). Per the germline V gene, CDR1 is MDHEN and CDR2 is SYDVKM. The length of the CDR3 is 15 residues. V was trimmed by 3 bases and J by 7 bases, leaving 15 bases between them. The CDR3 spells CASSFPTEGNGELFF. The CDR3 DNA reads as TGTGCCAGCAGTTTCCCAACCGAGGGGAACGGGGAGCTGTTTTTT.

The chain has TRBV4-1 and TRBJ2-1, with 10 bases aligning to TRBD2. The germline V gene encodes CDR1 MGHRA and CDR2 YSYEKL. J lost 10 bases, V lost 4 bases, and 4 bases had no gene match. The CDR3 runs to 13 residues. CDR3 in DNA: TGCGCCAGCAGCCCCACTAGCGGGGAGGAGCAGTTCTTC. Translated, it gives CASSPTSGEEQFF.

This clonotype has just one count. This chain connects TRBV20-1 to TRBJ2-1; a possible D gene is TRBD2 (6 bases). The length of the CDR3 is 19 residues. Germline lookup yields CDR1 DFQATT and CDR2 SNEGSKA (reference sequence). V gave up 6 bases and J gave up 0 bases, with 27 bases separating them. CDR3 in amino acids: CSAPPGYQAEGSSYNEQFF. The CDR3 DNA is TGCAGTGCCCCGCCGGGCTACCAAGCGGAGGGAAGCTCCTACAATGAGCAGTTCTTC.

CDR3 nucleotides: TGTGCCAGCAGGAGCGGGGCTTACAATGAGCAGTTCTTC. Its protein product is CASRSGAYNEQFF. This chain uses TRBV7-6 with TRBJ2-1; 7 bases fit TRBD2. Germline V gives CDR1 SGHVS, CDR2 FNYEAQ. With V trimmed by 6 bases and J by 4 bases, 3 bases remained unmatched. The CDR3 runs to 13 residues.

V and J are TRBV2 and TRBJ2-7; D uncertain. Germline lookup yields CDR1 SNHLY and CDR2 FYNNEI. V lost 6 bases to trimming and J lost 7 bases, with 7 bases between them. The CDR3 is 10 residues long. The DNA for the CDR3 is TGTGCCAGCAGGGGATTTGAGCAGTACTTC. The encoded protein is CASRGFEQYF.

This chain joins TRBV2 and TRBJ2-7; a weak D match, TRBD1 (8 bases). Trimming took off 1 base at V and 1 base at J, with 11 bases between the two ends. The CDR3 extends over 15 amino acids. Germline V lookup: CDR1 SNHLY, CDR2 FYNNEI. CDR3 protein: CASSEDRGGSYEQYF. The CDR3 coding sequence is TGTGCCAGCAGTGAAGACAGGGGGGGGTCCTACGAGCAGTACTTC.

This clonotype was counted a few times. This sequence joins TRBV2 and TRBJ2-2; 7 bases are shared with TRBD1. The V gene's germline CDR1 is SNHLY and CDR2 FYNNEI. The CDR3 consists of 15 residues. V gave up 5 bases and J gave up 1 base; unmatched junction bases: 4. CDR3 coding DNA: TGTGCCAGCAGTAGGGGACAGTTGAACACCGGGGAGCTGTTTTTT. This gives the protein CASSRGQLNTGELFF.

CDR3 in amino acids: CASSLGGRGLEETQYF. CDR3 DNA: TGTGCCAGCAGTTTAGGGGGAAGGGGGCTGGAAGAGACCCAGTACTTC. J is TRBJ2-5 and V is TRBV12-3 or TRBV12-4, with 7 positions matching TRBD1. Unmatched junction bases numbered 8, after V lost 1 base and J lost 3 bases. The CDR3 is 16 amino acids.

This clonotype was found a few times. The CDR3 DNA sequence: TGTGCCAGCAGTCCAGGGCCAATCATCGATGAGCAGTTCTTC. It encodes CASSPGPIIDEQFF. This sequence joins TRBV28 and TRBJ2-1, with D possibly matching TRBD1 (5 bases). Deletions cut 5 bases from V and 8 bases from J, with 16 bases between. Germline V CDR1 and CDR2: MDHEN, SYDVKM. The length of the CDR3 is 14 residues. The whole variable domain, filled in from reference TRBV28 and TRBJ2-1, reads DVKVTQSSRYLVKRTGEKVFLECVQDMDHENMFWYRQDPGLGLRLIYFSYDVKMKEKGDIPEGYSVSREKKERFSLILESASTNQTSMYLCASSPGPIIDEQFFGPGTRLTVL.